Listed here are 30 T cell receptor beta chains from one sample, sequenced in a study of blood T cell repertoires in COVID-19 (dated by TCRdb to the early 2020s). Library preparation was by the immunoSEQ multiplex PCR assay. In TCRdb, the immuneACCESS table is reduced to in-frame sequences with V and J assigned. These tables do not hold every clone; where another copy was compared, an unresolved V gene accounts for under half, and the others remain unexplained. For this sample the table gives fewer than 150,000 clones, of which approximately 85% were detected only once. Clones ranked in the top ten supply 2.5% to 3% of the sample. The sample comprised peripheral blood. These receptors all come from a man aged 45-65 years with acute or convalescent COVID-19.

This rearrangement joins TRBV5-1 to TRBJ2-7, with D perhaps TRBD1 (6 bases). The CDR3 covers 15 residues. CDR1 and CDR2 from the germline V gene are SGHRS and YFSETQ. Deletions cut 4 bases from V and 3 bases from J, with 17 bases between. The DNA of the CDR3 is TGCGCCAGCAGCGTACTCGGACAGACGTACTACGAGCAGTACTTC. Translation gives CASSVLGQTYYEQYF.

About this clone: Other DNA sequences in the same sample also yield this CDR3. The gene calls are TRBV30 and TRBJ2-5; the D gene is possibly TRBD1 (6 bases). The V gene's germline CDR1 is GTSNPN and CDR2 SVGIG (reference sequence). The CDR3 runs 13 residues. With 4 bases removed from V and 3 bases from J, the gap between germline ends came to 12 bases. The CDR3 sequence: CAWNRDTEETQYF. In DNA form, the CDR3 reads TGTGCCTGGAACCGGGACACAGAAGAGACCCAGTACTTC. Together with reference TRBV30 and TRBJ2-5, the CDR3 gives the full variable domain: SQTIHQWPATLVQPVGSPLSLECTVEGTSNPNLYWYRQAAGRGLQLLFYSVGIGQISSEVPQNLSASRPQDRQFILSSKKLLLSDSGFYLCAWNRDTEETQYFGPGTRLLVL.

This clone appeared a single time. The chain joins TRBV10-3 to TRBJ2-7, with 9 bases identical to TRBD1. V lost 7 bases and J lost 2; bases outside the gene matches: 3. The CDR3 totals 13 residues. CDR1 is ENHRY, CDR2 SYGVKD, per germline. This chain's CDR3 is CAIKGQGTYEQYF. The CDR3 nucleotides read TGTGCCATCAAGGGACAGGGCACCTACGAGCAGTACTTC.

Written as DNA, the CDR3 is TGTGCCAGCAGTTTAGCGATCCCTAGAGTAGCTTTCTTT. Encoded protein: CASSLAIPRVAFF. The chain combines TRBV12-3 or TRBV12-4 with TRBJ1-1; D not resolved. This CDR3 contains 13 residues. V was cut by 0 bases and J by 10 bases, with 12 bases left in between.

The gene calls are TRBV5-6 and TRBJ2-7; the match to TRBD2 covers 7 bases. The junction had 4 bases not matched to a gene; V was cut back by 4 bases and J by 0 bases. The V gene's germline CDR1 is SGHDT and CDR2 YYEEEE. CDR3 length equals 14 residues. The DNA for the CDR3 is TGTGCCAGCAGCCCCCGGGGGGTCTCCTACGAGCAGTACTTC. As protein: CASSPRGVSYEQYF. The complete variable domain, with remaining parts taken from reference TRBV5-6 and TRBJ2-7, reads DAGVTQSPTHLIKTRGQQVTLRCSPKSGHDTVSWYQQALGQGPQFIFQYYEEEERQRGNFPDRFSGHQFPNYSSELNVNALLLGDSALYLCASSPRGVSYEQYFGPGTRLTVT.

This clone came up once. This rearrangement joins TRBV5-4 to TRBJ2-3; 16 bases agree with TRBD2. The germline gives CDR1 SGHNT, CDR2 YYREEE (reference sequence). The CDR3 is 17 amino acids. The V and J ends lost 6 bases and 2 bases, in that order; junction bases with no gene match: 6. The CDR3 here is CASTGTSGRALTDTQYF. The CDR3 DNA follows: TGTGCCAGCACCGGGACTAGCGGGAGGGCCCTCACAGATACGCAGTATTTT.

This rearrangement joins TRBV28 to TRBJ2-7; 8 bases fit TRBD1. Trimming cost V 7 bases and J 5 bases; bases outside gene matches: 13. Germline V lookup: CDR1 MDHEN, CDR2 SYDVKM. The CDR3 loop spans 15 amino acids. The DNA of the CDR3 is TGTGCCAGCAACCTGTGGGGCAGGGGGCGCCACGAGCAGTACTTC. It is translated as CASNLWGRGRHEQYF.

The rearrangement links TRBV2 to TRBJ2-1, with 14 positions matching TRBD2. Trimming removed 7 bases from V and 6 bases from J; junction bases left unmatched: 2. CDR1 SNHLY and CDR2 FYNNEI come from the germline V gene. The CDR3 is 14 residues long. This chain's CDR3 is CASTTSGRVNEQFF. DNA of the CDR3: TGTGCCAGCACGACTAGCGGGAGGGTCAATGAGCAGTTCTTC. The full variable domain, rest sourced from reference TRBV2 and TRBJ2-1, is EPEVTQTPSHQVTQMGQEVILRCVPISNHLYFYWYRQILGQKVEFLVSFYNNEISEKSEIFDDQFSVERPDGSNFTLKIRSTKLEDSAMYFCASTTSGRVNEQFFGPGTRLTVL.

The CDR3 is CASSEGNTGGRGKDIQYF. CDR3 bases: TGTGCCAGCAGTGAGGGAAATACAGGGGGCCGGGGTAAGGACATTCAGTACTTC. The genes are TRBV25-1 and TRBJ2-4; the match to TRBD1 covers 9 bases. The trim removed 3 bases at V and 8 bases at J, leaving 17 bases unmatched. Germline V gene sequence: CDR1 MGHDK, CDR2 SYGVNS. The CDR3 covers 18 residues.

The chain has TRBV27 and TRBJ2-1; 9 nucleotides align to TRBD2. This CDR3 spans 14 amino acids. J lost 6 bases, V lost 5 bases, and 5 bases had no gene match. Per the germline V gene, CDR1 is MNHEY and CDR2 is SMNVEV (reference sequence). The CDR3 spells CASSTRREGNEQFF. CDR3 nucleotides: TGTGCCAGCAGTACCAGGCGGGAGGGCAATGAGCAGTTCTTC.

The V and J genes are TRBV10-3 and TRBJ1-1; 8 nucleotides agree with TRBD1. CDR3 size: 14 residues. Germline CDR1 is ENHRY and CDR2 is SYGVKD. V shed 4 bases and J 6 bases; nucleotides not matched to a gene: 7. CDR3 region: CAISAGPGGSEAFF. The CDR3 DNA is TGTGCCATCAGTGCCGGGCCAGGGGGCTCTGAAGCTTTCTTT.

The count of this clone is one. The CDR3 loop is CASSPAGAQNIQYF. The CDR3 nucleotides read TGTGCCAGCAGCCCGGCAGGGGCCCAAAACATTCAGTACTTC. The chain has TRBV5-5 and TRBJ2-4; tentative D call: TRBD1 (6 bases). Germline V gene sequence: CDR1 SGHKS, CDR2 YYEKEE (reference sequence). The CDR3 is made up of 14 amino acids. Trimming removed 4 bases at V and 5 bases at J, with 13 bases between.

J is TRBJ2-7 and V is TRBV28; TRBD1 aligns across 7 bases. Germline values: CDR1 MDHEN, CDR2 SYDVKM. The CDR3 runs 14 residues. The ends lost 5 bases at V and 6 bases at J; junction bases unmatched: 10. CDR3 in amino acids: CASSIDRDRFEQYF. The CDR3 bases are TGTGCCAGCAGTATTGACAGGGACCGGTTCGAGCAGTACTTC. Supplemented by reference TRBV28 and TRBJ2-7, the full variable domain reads DVKVTQSSRYLVKRTGEKVFLECVQDMDHENMFWYRQDPGLGLRLIYFSYDVKMKEKGDIPEGYSVSREKKERFSLILESASTNQTSMYLCASSIDRDRFEQYFGPGTRLTVT.

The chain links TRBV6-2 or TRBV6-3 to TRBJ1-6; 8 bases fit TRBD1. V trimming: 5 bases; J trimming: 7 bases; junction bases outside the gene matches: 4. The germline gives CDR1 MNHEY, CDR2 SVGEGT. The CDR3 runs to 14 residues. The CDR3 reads CASSQGQGNSPLHF. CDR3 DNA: TGTGCCAGCAGTCAAGGACAGGGAAATTCACCCCTCCACTTT.

The CDR3, as DNA: TGCGCCAGCAGCTACCCGGGACTAGCGGGGGAAGAGACCCAGTACTTC. Its translation is CASSYPGLAGEETQYF. The chain links TRBV5-1 to TRBJ2-5, with 14 bases that match TRBD2. V lost 3 bases, J lost 3 bases, and 4 bases stayed unmatched. From germline, CDR1 is SGHRS and CDR2 YFSETQ. The CDR3 has 16 amino acids.

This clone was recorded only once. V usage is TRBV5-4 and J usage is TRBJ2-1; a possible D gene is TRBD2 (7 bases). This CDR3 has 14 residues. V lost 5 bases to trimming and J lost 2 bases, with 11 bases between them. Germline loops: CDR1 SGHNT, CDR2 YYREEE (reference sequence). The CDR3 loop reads CASRLGGAYNEQFF. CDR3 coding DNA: TGTGCCAGCAGATTAGGGGGGGCCTACAATGAGCAGTTCTTC.

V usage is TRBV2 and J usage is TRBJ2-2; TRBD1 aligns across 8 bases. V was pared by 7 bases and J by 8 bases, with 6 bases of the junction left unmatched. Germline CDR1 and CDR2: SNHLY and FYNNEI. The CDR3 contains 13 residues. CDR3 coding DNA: TGTGCCAGCATGGCCAGGGGGCTTGGGGAGCTGTTTTTT. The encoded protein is CASMARGLGELFF.

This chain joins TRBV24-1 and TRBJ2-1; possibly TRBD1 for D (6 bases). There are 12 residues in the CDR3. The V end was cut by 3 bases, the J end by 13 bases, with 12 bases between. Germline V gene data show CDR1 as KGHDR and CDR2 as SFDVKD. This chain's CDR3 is CATSDGNRDQFF. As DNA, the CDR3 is TGTGCCACCAGTGATGGTAACAGGGACCAGTTCTTC.

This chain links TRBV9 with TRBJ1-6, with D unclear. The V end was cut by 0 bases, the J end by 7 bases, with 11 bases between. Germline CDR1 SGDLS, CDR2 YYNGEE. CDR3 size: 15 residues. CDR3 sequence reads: CASSVDGSGNSPLHF. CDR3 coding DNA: TGTGCCAGCAGCGTAGACGGCAGCGGGAATTCACCCCTCCACTTT.

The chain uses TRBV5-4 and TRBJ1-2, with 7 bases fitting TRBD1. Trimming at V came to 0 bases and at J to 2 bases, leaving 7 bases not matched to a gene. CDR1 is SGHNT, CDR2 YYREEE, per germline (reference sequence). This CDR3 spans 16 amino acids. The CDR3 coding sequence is TGTGCCAGCAGCTTGGGCGGGACAGCAAAAAACTATGGCTACACCTTC. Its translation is CASSLGGTAKNYGYTF. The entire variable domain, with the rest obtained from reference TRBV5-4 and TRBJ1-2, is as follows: ETGVTQSPTHLIKTRGQQVTLRCSSQSGHNTVSWYQQALGQGPQFIFQYYREEENGRGNFPPRFSGLQFPNYSSELNVNALELDDSALYLCASSLGGTAKNYGYTFGSGTRLTVV.

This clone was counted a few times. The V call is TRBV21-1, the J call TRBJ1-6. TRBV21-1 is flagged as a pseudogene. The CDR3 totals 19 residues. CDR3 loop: CASSKGKGPGRGYNSPLHF. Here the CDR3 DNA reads TGTGCCAGCAGCAAAGGGAAGGGTCCAGGGAGGGGATATAATTCACCCCTCCACTTT.

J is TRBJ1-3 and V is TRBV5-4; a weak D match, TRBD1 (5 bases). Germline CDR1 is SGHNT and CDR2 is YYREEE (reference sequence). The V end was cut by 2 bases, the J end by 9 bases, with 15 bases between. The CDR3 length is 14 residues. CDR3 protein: CASSLSREGGTIYF. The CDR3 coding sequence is TGTGCCAGCAGCTTATCCAGGGAGGGAGGCACCATATATTTT.

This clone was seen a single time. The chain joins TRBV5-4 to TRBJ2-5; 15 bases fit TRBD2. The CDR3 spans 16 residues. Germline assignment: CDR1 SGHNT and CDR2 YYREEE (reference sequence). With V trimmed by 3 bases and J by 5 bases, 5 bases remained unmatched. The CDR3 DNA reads TGTGCCAGCAGCTGGCCCGGACTAGCGGGAGGGGAGACCCAGTACTTC. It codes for CASSWPGLAGGETQYF.

As DNA, the CDR3 is TGTGCCAGCAGTTACGTGTCAGGGAAGGAGACCCAGTACTTC. Protein sequence: CASSYVSGKETQYF. This chain uses TRBV6-6 with TRBJ2-5, with D tentatively TRBD1 (5 bases). Trimming removed 2 bases at V and 5 bases at J, with 12 bases between. CDR1 and CDR2 from the germline V gene are MNHNY and SVGAGI (reference sequence). This CDR3 contains 14 residues.

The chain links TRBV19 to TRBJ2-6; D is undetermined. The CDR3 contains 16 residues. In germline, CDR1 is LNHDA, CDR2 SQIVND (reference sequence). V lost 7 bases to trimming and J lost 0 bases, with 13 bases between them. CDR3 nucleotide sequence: TGTGCCAGTATTCCCACAGTCCGCTCTGGGGCCAACGTCCTGACTTTC. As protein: CASIPTVRSGANVLTF.

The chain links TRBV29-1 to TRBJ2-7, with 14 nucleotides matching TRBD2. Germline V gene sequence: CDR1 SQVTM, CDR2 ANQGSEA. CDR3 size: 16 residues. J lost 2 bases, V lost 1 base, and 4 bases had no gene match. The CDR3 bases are TGCAGCGTTGAAGGGGTGGGACTAGCGGGAGCCTACGAGCAGTACTTC. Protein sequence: CSVEGVGLAGAYEQYF.

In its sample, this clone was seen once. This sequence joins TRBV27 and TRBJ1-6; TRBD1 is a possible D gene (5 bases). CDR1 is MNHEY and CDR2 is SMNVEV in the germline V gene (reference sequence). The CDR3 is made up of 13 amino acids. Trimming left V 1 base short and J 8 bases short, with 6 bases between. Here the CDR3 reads CASSLLGDSPLHF. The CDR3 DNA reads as TGTGCCAGCAGTTTATTAGGGGATTCACCCCTCCACTTT.

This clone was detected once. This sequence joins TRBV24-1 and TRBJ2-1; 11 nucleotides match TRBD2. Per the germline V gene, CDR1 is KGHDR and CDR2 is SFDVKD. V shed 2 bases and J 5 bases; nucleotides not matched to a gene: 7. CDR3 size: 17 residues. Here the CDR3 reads CATSDWAGTSGHNEQFF. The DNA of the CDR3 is TGTGCCACCAGTGATTGGGCCGGGACTAGCGGTCACAATGAGCAGTTCTTC.

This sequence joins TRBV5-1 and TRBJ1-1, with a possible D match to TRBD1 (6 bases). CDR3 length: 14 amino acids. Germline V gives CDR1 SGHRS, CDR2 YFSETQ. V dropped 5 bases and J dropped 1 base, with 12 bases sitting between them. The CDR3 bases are TGCGCCAGCAGACCCGGGACAAAGAACACTGAAGCTTTCTTT. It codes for CASRPGTKNTEAFF.

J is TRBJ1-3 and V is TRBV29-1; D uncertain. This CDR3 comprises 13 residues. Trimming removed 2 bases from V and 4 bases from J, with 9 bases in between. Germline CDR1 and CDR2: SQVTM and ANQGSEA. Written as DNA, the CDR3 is TGCAGCGTTGAAATATCCGGGGGAAACACCATATATTTT. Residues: CSVEISGGNTIYF.